This T cell receptor beta chain was captured by sequencing in a study of T cell repertoires in cytomegalovirus infection. About the study: Evidence of both CMV infection and a matching HLA type came from public TCR beta signatures.

Whole-study findings and limits: HLA-C-restricted TCR beta clonotypes specific for CMV led the ex vivo response.

Each CDR3 protein is one row after TCRdb ran MiXCR on the reads. This table has hundreds of thousands of distinct CDR3 sequences, approximately 30% appearing once. CDR1 and CDR2 (germline): MNHEY, SMNVEV (reference sequence). This CDR3 has 14 residues. V was pared by 9 bases and J by 2 bases, with 10 bases of the junction left unmatched. This clonotype was picked up a small number of times. The antigen is not known. The sample consisted of PBMCs. The chain employs TRBV27 and TRBJ2-7; the match to TRBD1 covers 7 bases. This clonotype was obtained from a human donor in good health (CMV status not recorded). Some clones in this sample may be carry-over from other donors' samples. The CDR3 protein is CASPRDRGTYEQYF. For the CDR3, the DNA is TGTGCCAGTCCACGGGACAGAGGTACCTACGAGCAGTACTTC.